The 13 T cell receptor beta chains below come from one sample, sequenced in a study of blood T cell repertoires in COVID-19. The protocol was immunoSEQ multiplex PCR, while the TCRdb copy is restricted to in-frame clones and leaves out a portion. The sample includes about 270,000 clones, approximately 90% of them seen just once. The sample was PBMCs or T cells enriched from blood (not recorded which). These receptors originate from a woman aged 55-75 years in a cohort exposed to, infected with or recovered from COVID-19 (not recorded which).

This sequence joins TRBV7-2 and TRBJ1-5; weak D call: TRBD1 (5 bases). This CDR3 region has 15 residues. Germline CDR1 and CDR2: SGHTA and FQGNSA. Trimming stripped 3 bases from V and 0 bases from J, with 9 bases between. CDR3 protein: CASSFWDSSNQPQHF. The CDR3 nucleotides are TGTGCCAGCAGCTTCTGGGACTCTAGCAATCAGCCCCAGCATTTT.

The chain has TRBV15 and TRBJ2-1; TRBD2 matches at 7 bases. The CDR3 covers 17 residues. Germline V lookup: CDR1 LNHNV, CDR2 YYDKDF (reference sequence). The junction had 9 bases not matched to a gene; V was cut back by 1 base and J by 3 bases. The DNA of the CDR3 is TGTGCCACCAGCAGAGCTGGGGCTAGCGGACTCTACAATGAGCAGTTCTTC. Its protein product is CATSRAGASGLYNEQFF.

The chain carries TRBV5-1 and TRBJ1-1; 12 nucleotides agree with TRBD1. CDR1 and CDR2 from the germline V gene are SGHRS and YFSETQ. With 4 bases clipped from V and 6 bases from J, the junction kept 4 bases outside the gene matches. The CDR3 has 14 amino acids. The CDR3 loop reads CASSPGQGAAEAFF. CDR3 bases: TGCGCCAGCAGCCCGGGACAGGGGGCGGCTGAAGCTTTCTTT. Full variable domain (missing parts from reference TRBV5-1 and TRBJ1-1): KAGVTQTPRYLIKTRGQQVTLSCSPISGHRSVSWYQQTPGQGLQFLFEYFSETQRNKGNFPGRFSGRQFSNSRSEMNVSTLELGDSALYLCASSPGQGAAEAFFGQGTRLTVV.

The V call is TRBV25-1, the J call TRBJ1-1; D may be TRBD1 (6 bases). Germline assignment: CDR1 MGHDK and CDR2 SYGVNS. The CDR3 is 12 amino acids. V gave up 6 bases and J gave up 1 base, with 6 bases separating them. The CDR3 DNA is TGTGCCAGCAGCAGGGGGAACACTGAAGCTTTCTTT. It is translated as CASSRGNTEAFF.

V and J are TRBV28 and TRBJ2-1; 9 nucleotides line up with TRBD1. V lost 10 bases, J lost 6 bases, and 7 bases stayed unmatched. Looked up from germline, CDR1 is MDHEN and CDR2 is SYDVKM. CDR3 size: 13 residues. CDR3 amino acids: CATLSDRGNEQFF. In DNA, the CDR3 is TGTGCCACCCTTTCGGACAGGGGCAATGAGCAGTTCTTC.

This clone was seen a handful of times. This chain links TRBV5-1 with TRBJ2-2; 8 nucleotides line up with TRBD1. V shed 0 bases, J shed 5 bases, and the junction held 12 bases outside the gene matches. The germline V gene has CDR1 SGHRS and CDR2 YFSETQ. The CDR3 contains 18 residues. The CDR3 loop is CASSLDHPGGFNTGELFF. The CDR3 DNA reads as TGCGCCAGCAGCTTGGATCACCCAGGGGGCTTTAATACCGGGGAGCTGTTTTTT.

This rearrangement joins TRBV3-1 (or the pseudogene TRBV3-2) to TRBJ2-7, with no clear D. With 1 base removed from V and 1 base from J, the gap between germline ends came to 14 bases. This CDR3 spans 16 amino acids. CDR1 is LGHDT and CDR2 is YNNKEL in the germline V gene (reference sequence). CDR3 loop: CASSQGLKTGSYEQYF. The DNA for the CDR3 is TGTGCCAGCAGCCAAGGGTTGAAGACGGGTTCCTACGAGCAGTACTTC.

This clone turned up a few times. This rearrangement joins TRBV6-2 or TRBV6-3 to TRBJ1-5, with 8 bases fitting TRBD1. Trimming took 2 bases from V and 3 from J; bases not matched to a gene: 3. The germline V gene has CDR1 MNHEY and CDR2 SVGEGT. This CDR3 has 15 amino acids. CDR3 residues: CASSYDRGFNQPQHF. The CDR3 DNA sequence: TGTGCCAGCAGTTACGACAGGGGCTTCAATCAGCCCCAGCATTTT.

This chain uses TRBV29-1 with TRBJ1-3; D is unresolved. Trimming left V 7 bases short and J 0 bases short, with 10 bases between. This CDR3 contains 13 residues. In germline, CDR1 is SQVTM, CDR2 ANQGSEA. CDR3 nucleotides: TGCAGCGCCGTACAAGACTCTGGAAACACCATATATTTT. Protein product: CSAVQDSGNTIYF.

The chain employs TRBV11-2 and TRBJ2-7, with TRBD2 identical over 7 bases. Trimming at V came to 5 bases and at J to 3 bases, leaving 7 bases not matched to a gene. Germline loops: CDR1 SGHAT, CDR2 FQNNGV. The CDR3 is made up of 14 amino acids. CDR3 sequence reads: CASSLRAGYYEQYF. The CDR3 region has the DNA TGTGCCAGCAGCCTTCGAGCGGGGTACTACGAGCAGTACTTC.

This sequence joins TRBV5-4 and TRBJ2-1; 10 bases line up with TRBD2. Germline V gene sequence: CDR1 SGHNT, CDR2 YYREEE (reference sequence). J gave up 6 bases and V 2 bases, and 5 bases lay outside the gene matches. CDR3 length equals 15 residues. CDR3 nucleotide sequence: TGTGCCAGCAGCTTAAGACTAGCGGGCCCCAATGAGCAGTTCTTC. Its protein product is CASSLRLAGPNEQFF.

The V call is TRBV27, the J call TRBJ2-3; 8 positions match TRBD2. Looked up from germline, CDR1 is MNHEY and CDR2 is SMNVEV (reference sequence). The ends lost 6 bases at V and 4 bases at J; junction bases unmatched: 18. CDR3 length: 18 amino acids. The CDR3 sequence: CASSRLMGRGRKSDTQYF. For the CDR3, the DNA is TGTGCCAGCAGCCGTTTAATGGGGCGCGGGAGGAAGTCAGATACGCAGTATTTT.

The chain couples TRBV3-1 (or the pseudogene TRBV3-2) to TRBJ2-5; 13 bases align to TRBD2. The CDR3 contains 16 residues. Germline lookup yields CDR1 LGHDT and CDR2 YNNKEL (reference sequence). Unmatched junction bases numbered 6, after V lost 4 bases and J lost 4 bases. The CDR3 nucleotides are TGTGCCAGCAGCCGACGGACTAGCGGGAGTACAGAGACCCAGTACTTC. Encoded protein: CASSRRTSGSTETQYF.